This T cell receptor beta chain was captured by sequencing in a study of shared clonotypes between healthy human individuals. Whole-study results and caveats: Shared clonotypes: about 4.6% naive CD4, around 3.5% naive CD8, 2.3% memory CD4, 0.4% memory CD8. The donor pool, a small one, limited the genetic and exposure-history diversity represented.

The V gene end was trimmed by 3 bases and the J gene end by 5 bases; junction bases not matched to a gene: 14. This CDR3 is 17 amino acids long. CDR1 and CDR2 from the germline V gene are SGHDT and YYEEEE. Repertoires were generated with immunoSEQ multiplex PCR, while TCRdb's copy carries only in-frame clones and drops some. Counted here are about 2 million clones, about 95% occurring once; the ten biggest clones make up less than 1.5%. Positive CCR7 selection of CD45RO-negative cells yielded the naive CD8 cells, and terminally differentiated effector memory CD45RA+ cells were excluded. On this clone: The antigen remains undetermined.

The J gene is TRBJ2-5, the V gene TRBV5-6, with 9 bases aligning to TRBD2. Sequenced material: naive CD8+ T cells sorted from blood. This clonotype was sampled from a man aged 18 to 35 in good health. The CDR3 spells CASSWESMGLAGETQYF. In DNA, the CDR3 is TGTGCCAGCAGCTGGGAATCTATGGGACTAGCAGGGGAGACCCAGTACTTC.